This is a list of T cell receptor beta chains from one sample in a study of spatial heterogeneity in lung cancer. MiXCR, run by TCRdb on the 5' RACE reads, gives a single entry per CDR3 protein. The table shows approximately 94,000 distinct CDR3 sequences, with 4.4% occurring only once. The specimen comprised lung tumor tissue, sampled at surgery. Receptors were obtained from a male donor with early-stage non-small cell lung cancer. The CDR3 runs from the conserved cysteine through the conserved F or W. The D gene is left open where the match is weak. Clone size, where shown, is once, few, many, or a class for clones that have expanded.

j_call	clone_size	d_call	v_call	cdr3_nt	cdr3_aa
TRBJ2-7	NA	NA	TRBV4-1	TGCGCCAGCAGCCAAGAGCCTGTGGAAAACTCCTACGAGCAGTACTTC	CASSQEPVENSYEQYF
TRBJ2-7	many	NA	TRBV2	TGTGCCAGCAGTGAACTAGGGGTGACCCATGTCTACGAGCAGTACTTC	CASSELGVTHVYEQYF
TRBJ2-1	many	NA	TRBV6-5	TGTGCCAGCAGGGCTCGGGCGGGGAGTCTTTTAAGTTCGTCCCATGAGCAGTTCTTC	CASRARAGSLLSSSHEQFF
TRBJ2-1	many	TRBD2	TRBV7-2	TGTGCCAGCAGCTTAGCCCCTAGCGGGGGATACAATGAGCAGTTCTTC	CASSLAPSGGYNEQFF
TRBJ2-7	many	NA	TRBV7-2	TGTGCCAGCAGCCCCGGGTTTAGCAAACATTACGAGCAGTACTTC	CASSPGFSKHYEQYF
TRBJ1-2	many	NA	TRBV13	TGTGCCAGCAGCGAACAGGACCGGCATGGCTACACCTTC	CASSEQDRHGYTF
TRBJ2-7	many	NA	TRBV12-3/TRBV12-4	TGTGCCAGCAGTTTAATAGCGACAATTGACTACGAGCAGTACTTC	CASSLIATIDYEQYF
TRBJ2-7	few	TRBD1	TRBV7-9	TGTGCCAGCAGCTGGACGACAGGGGAGGACGAGCAGTACTTC	CASSWTTGEDEQYF
TRBJ2-5	few	NA	TRBV3-1	TGTGCCAGAGCCGGGACAGGACTAGGCGAGACCCAGTACTTC	CARAGTGLGETQYF
TRBJ1-5	NA	NA	TRBV5-1	TGCGCCAGCAGCCCGGACGGATATCAGTCCCAGCATTTT	CASSPDGYQSQHF
TRBJ2-3	many	NA	TRBV6-5	TGTGCCAGCAGTTCCCGAGGGTTGAGAAGCACAGATACGCAGTATTTT	CASSSRGLRSTDTQYF
TRBJ2-4	many	TRBD2	TRBV6-2/TRBV6-3	TGTGCCAGCAGGTTAGCGGGAGGGGGAAACATTCAGTACTTC	CASRLAGGGNIQYF
TRBJ2-7	many	NA	TRBV12-3/TRBV12-4	TGTGCCAGCAGTTTACAGGGGTCCTACGAGCAGTACTTC	CASSLQGSYEQYF
TRBJ1-1	many	NA	TRBV12-3/TRBV12-4	TGTGCCAGCAGTTTCGGTGGTACCGAAGCTTTCTTT	CASSFGGTEAFF
TRBJ1-1	many	TRBD1	TRBV10-3	TGTGCCGTTTGGACAGGTGAAAACACTGAAGCTTTCTTT	CAVWTGENTEAFF
TRBJ2-7	many	TRBD2	TRBV12-3/TRBV12-4	TGTGCCAGCAGTATCCCGGGACTAGGATCCTACGAGCAGTACTTC	CASSIPGLGSYEQYF
TRBJ1-1	many	TRBD1	TRBV5-1	TGCGCCAGCAGCCCAACCGGGACAGGGTGGACTGAAGCTTTCTTT	CASSPTGTGWTEAFF
TRBJ2-7	many	NA	TRBV28	TGTGCCGCCGGGACCTACGAGCAGTACTTC	CAAGTYEQYF
TRBJ1-3	many	NA	TRBV20-1	TGCAGTGCTATAGAAGGATACTCTGGAAACACCATATATTTT	CSAIEGYSGNTIYF
TRBJ1-3	many	NA	TRBV6-6	TGTGCCAGCAGTTCTTTAAACACCATATATTTT	CASSSLNTIYF
TRBJ2-1	many	TRBD2	TRBV6-6	TGTGCCAGCAGTTACTCGTGGCTAGCGGGATTGGCTGAGCAGTTCTTC	CASSYSWLAGLAEQFF
TRBJ1-2	many	TRBD1	TRBV20-1	TGCAGTGCCTTGACCGGGGACAGGGGGCCTTTTGGCTACACCTTC	CSALTGDRGPFGYTF
TRBJ2-5	many	NA	TRBV7-9	TGTGCCAGCAGCTTGTCAGCGCAGGACGGAGAGACCCAGTACTTC	CASSLSAQDGETQYF
TRBJ2-3	many	NA	TRBV28	TGTGCCAGCAGTCTACCCGGCGGGACTAGCACAGATACGCAGTATTTT	CASSLPGGTSTDTQYF
TRBJ1-1	NA	NA	TRBV6-1	TGTGCCAGCAGCGAGTTTTTAGATGTATCGGTGAGCATGAACACTGAAGCTTTCTTT	CASSEFLDVSVSMNTEAFF
TRBJ2-7	few	NA	TRBV4-1	TGCGCCAGCAGCCCCCAGGGCGGCGAGCAGTACTTC	CASSPQGGEQYF
TRBJ2-1	many	NA	TRBV12-3/TRBV12-4	TGTGCCAGCAGCTCCGGGGGGCTTACCTACAATGAGCAGTTCTTC	CASSSGGLTYNEQFF
TRBJ1-1	many	TRBD1	TRBV28	TGTGCCAGCAGTTTATCTCCGGGACAGGGAACGAACACTGAAGCTTTCTTT	CASSLSPGQGTNTEAFF
TRBJ2-5	many	NA	TRBV6-1	TGTGCCAGCAGGAATACAGACCAAGAGACCCAGTACTTC	CASRNTDQETQYF
TRBJ2-3	many	NA	TRBV10-1	TGCGCCAGCAGTGACGGAGCAGATACGCAGTATTTT	CASSDGADTQYF
TRBJ2-7	few	NA	TRBV6-5	TGTGCCAGCAGCCCGAACGGTGGGGTGATCTACGAGCAGTACTTC	CASSPNGGVIYEQYF
TRBJ1-5	many	NA	TRBV28	TGTGCCAGCAGCATTCAGGGGTTAAAGCGTCAGCCCCAGCATTTT	CASSIQGLKRQPQHF
TRBJ2-2	NA	TRBD1	TRBV7-2	TGTGCCAGCAGCTTAGTTGCGGGACAGGGGGCGCGAGGGGAGCTGTTTTTT	CASSLVAGQGARGELFF
TRBJ2-2	many	NA	TRBV7-2	TGTGCCAGCAGCTTATATTTCATGGACACCGGGGAGCTGTTTTTT	CASSLYFMDTGELFF
TRBJ1-5	NA	NA	TRBV19	TGTGCCAGTTCGACAATGAACTTAGCCCAGCATTTT	CASSTMNLAQHF
TRBJ2-1	many	TRBD2	TRBV29-1	TGCAGCGTTCCAGGGGCGAGCGGGAGGGCATATGACAATGAGCAGTTCTTC	CSVPGASGRAYDNEQFF
TRBJ2-5	few	NA	TRBV11-2	TGTGCCAGCAGCAAAGAGACCCAGTACTTC	CASSKETQYF
TRBJ2-1	many	TRBD1	TRBV12-5	TGTGCTAGTGGTTTGACCCCGGACAGGTTCGATGAGCAGTTCTTC	CASGLTPDRFDEQFF
TRBJ2-7	many	TRBD2	TRBV3-1	TGTGCCAGCAAATTAGCGGGAGGGTACGAGCAGTACTTC	CASKLAGGYEQYF
TRBJ1-2	many	NA	TRBV20-1	TGCAGTGCTCCACCCCACCGGGGCCAGGCCAACTATGGCTACACCTTC	CSAPPHRGQANYGYTF
TRBJ2-7	many	NA	TRBV10-3	TGTGCCATCAGTGAGGGCCTGGCGGTGAGCGAGCAGTACTTC	CAISEGLAVSEQYF
TRBJ1-1	many	NA	TRBV4-2	TGTGCCAGCAGCCGAGCCGGGATCTACAACACTGAAGCTTTCTTT	CASSRAGIYNTEAFF
TRBJ1-5	many	NA	TRBV12-3/TRBV12-4	TGTGCCAGCAGTTGGGACCAACAGGGCAATCAGCCCCAGCATTTT	CASSWDQQGNQPQHF
TRBJ1-5	many	NA	TRBV9	TGTGCCAGCAGCGTTTTTAGGGAAGGGCCCCAGCATTTT	CASSVFREGPQHF
TRBJ2-1	few	NA	TRBV7-6	TGTGCCAGCAGCCCTCGAACCTATAGGGATGAGCAGTTCTTC	CASSPRTYRDEQFF
TRBJ2-7	NA	NA	TRBV6-6	TGTGCCAGCAGTCCCCCTGGGGGAACCTACGAGCAGTACTTC	CASSPPGGTYEQYF
TRBJ1-4	many	NA	TRBV20-1	TGCAGTGCTAGAGAACAAAAAACTCAGCCCACGGAACTGTTTTTT	CSAREQKTQPTELFF
TRBJ1-5	many	NA	TRBV6-2/TRBV6-3	TGTGCCAGCAGTTCCGACCGGAGTAGCAATCAGCCCCAGCATTTT	CASSSDRSSNQPQHF
TRBJ2-5	NA	TRBD1	TRBV15	TGTGCCACCAGCACACAGGGGGCGCCGGGAGAGACCCAGTACTTC	CATSTQGAPGETQYF
TRBJ1-5	many	NA	TRBV20-1	TGCAGTGCTCGCAGGGACCGCGACCAGCCCCAGCATTTT	CSARRDRDQPQHF
TRBJ1-5	many	NA	TRBV6-5	TGTGCCAGCAGAAAAACAGGAGATAGCAATCAGCCCCAGCATTTT	CASRKTGDSNQPQHF
TRBJ2-1	many	TRBD2	TRBV20-1	TGCAGTGCCACAACCTTCATAGCGGGAGGTTACAATGAGCAGTTCTTC	CSATTFIAGGYNEQFF
TRBJ2-1	many	NA	TRBV20-1	TGCAGTGCTAGACGTATGCTTTGGGGGGACGCTTACAATGAGCAGTTCTTC	CSARRMLWGDAYNEQFF